This TCR beta chain is from a study of blood T cells in healthy people across ages. Using a J-beta primer mix together with a sample-barcoded 5' primer, a second PCR was run for roughly 7 to 11 cycles. MiXCR, run by TCRdb on the 5' RACE reads, gives a single entry per CDR3 protein. The repertoire holds over 1.5 million distinct CDR3 sequences, roughly 49% seen once, with more than 2% in the top ten. The J segment lost 5 bases and the V segment lost 4 bases, leaving 15 bases of the junction unmatched. CDR1 and CDR2 from the germline V gene are LGHNA and YSLEER. This CDR3 region has 17 residues. In the case of this clonotype: What it recognizes is unknown.

Study results and limitations: Diversity estimates from one million T cells were considered underestimates. Per-million-T-cell TCR beta diversity fell roughly linearly with age.

The gene calls are TRBV4-3 and TRBJ1-2, with 8 nucleotides matching TRBD1. This TCR derives from a woman aged 40 to 55 in good health. Material for sequencing was blood. The CDR3: CASSRDNFRGRRYGYTF. The DNA of the CDR3 is TGCGCCAGCAGCCGAGATAATTTCAGGGGGCGAAGGTATGGCTACACCTTC.